What follows are 21 T cell receptor beta chains derived from one specimen sequenced in a study of T cell changes during pregnancy in multiple sclerosis. Method: immunoSEQ multiplex PCR; TCRdb's copy keeps in-frame clones and lacks some. The profile shows over 70,000 clones, almost 95% of them singletons. The material sequenced was peripheral blood, taken in the third trimester of pregnancy. These receptors all come from a female donor with multiple sclerosis, enrolled in a pregnancy study.

This chain connects TRBV6-6 to TRBJ2-5, with TRBD1 identical over 7 bases. Trimming cost V 5 bases and J 9 bases; bases outside gene matches: 9. CDR3 size: 13 residues. Germline lookup yields CDR1 MNHNY and CDR2 SVGAGI (reference sequence). The CDR3 region has the DNA TGTGCCAGCAGTCCTCGGGACAGCACGGCCCAGTACTTC. Translated, it gives CASSPRDSTAQYF.

The rearrangement uses TRBV5-4 and TRBJ2-7; TRBD2 might be the D (5 bases). Germline loops: CDR1 SGHNT, CDR2 YYREEE (reference sequence). The CDR3 spans 12 residues. V was shortened by 4 bases and J by 5 bases, with 10 bases between the two germline ends. CDR3 region: CASSPGSDEQYF. In nucleotides, the CDR3 is TGTGCCAGCAGCCCGGGGAGTGACGAGCAGTACTTC.

This clone is a singleton in its sample. The V gene is TRBV7-9, the J gene TRBJ2-2, with D possibly TRBD2 on 6 matching bases. V was cut by 2 bases and J by 7 bases, with 11 bases left in between. Looked up from germline, CDR1 is SEHNR and CDR2 is FQNEAQ (reference sequence). CDR3 length: 14 residues. CDR3 DNA sequence: TGTGCCAGCAGCTTAACTAGCTTCGGCGGGGAGCTGTTTTTT. Protein: CASSLTSFGGELFF.

The V call is TRBV28, the J call TRBJ1-5, with a possible D match to TRBD1 (5 bases). The CDR3 spans 14 residues. From germline, CDR1 is MDHEN and CDR2 SYDVKM. V lost 4 bases and J lost 0, with 7 bases in between. CDR3 bases: TGTGCCAGCAGTTCGGGACTTAGCAATCAGCCCCAGCATTTT. This sequence encodes CASSSGLSNQPQHF.

CDR3 in DNA: TGTGCCAGCAGTGACCTAGCGGGAGTTAGCACAGATACGCAGTATTTT. Its translation is CASSDLAGVSTDTQYF. The V call is TRBV6-1, the J call TRBJ2-3, with 10 bases aligning to TRBD2. Germline CDR1 and CDR2: MNHNS and SASEGT. J was trimmed by 0 bases and V by 3 bases; bases with no gene match: 3. This CDR3 region has 16 residues.

The chain has TRBV6-6 and TRBJ2-5; D possibly corresponds to TRBD1 (6 bases). Per germline, CDR1 MNHNY and CDR2 SVGAGI (reference sequence). This CDR3 is built from 12 residues. Between the trimmed V and J ends, which lost 6 bases and 5 bases, there was a span of 10 bases. CDR3 coding DNA: TGTGCCAGCAGCAACAGGGTGGAGACCCAGTACTTC. Amino acid sequence: CASSNRVETQYF.

This clone came up once. The gene calls are TRBV30 and TRBJ2-1; 10 nucleotides align to TRBD2. Germline CDR1 is GTSNPN and CDR2 is SVGIG (reference sequence). The CDR3 totals 15 residues. J gave up 8 bases and V 1 base, and 8 bases lay outside the gene matches. CDR3 DNA: TGTGCCTGGAGTGAAGGACTAGCGGCCTGGGATGAGCAGTTCTTC. It translates to CAWSEGLAAWDEQFF.

The rearrangement links TRBV2 to TRBJ2-7, with 14 bases identical to TRBD2. Unmatched junction bases numbered 14, after V lost 7 bases and J lost 6 bases. CDR3 length equals 17 residues. Germline assignment: CDR1 SNHLY and CDR2 FYNNEI. CDR3 sequence (DNA): TGTGCCAGCACGGGGACTAGCGGGAGTCCCAGGTTATCCGAGCAGTACTTC. Protein sequence: CASTGTSGSPRLSEQYF. The complete variable domain, with remaining parts taken from reference TRBV2 and TRBJ2-7, reads EPEVTQTPSHQVTQMGQEVILRCVPISNHLYFYWYRQILGQKVEFLVSFYNNEISEKSEIFDDQFSVERPDGSNFTLKIRSTKLEDSAMYFCASTGTSGSPRLSEQYFGPGTRLTVT.

The chain combines TRBV4-2 with TRBJ2-3; 7 nucleotides line up with TRBD1. Germline V gene data show CDR1 as LGHNA and CDR2 as YNFKEQ. Germline trimming cut 0 bases from V and 1 base from J; bases unmatched to any gene: 4. The CDR3 contains 16 residues. The CDR3 DNA sequence: TGTGCCAGCAGCCAAGAACAGGGGTCGGGCACAGATACGCAGTATTTT. Encoded protein: CASSQEQGSGTDTQYF.

This clone was detected only once. V and J are TRBV5-6 and TRBJ2-2; 7 bases are shared with TRBD1. The germline V gene has CDR1 SGHDT and CDR2 YYEEEE. After removal of 2 bases from V and 5 bases from J, the junction contained 6 bases not matched to a gene. The CDR3 runs to 15 residues. The CDR3 nucleotides are TGTGCCAGCAGCTTTACAGGGGATTGGACCGGGGAGCTGTTTTTT. Protein: CASSFTGDWTGELFF.

The chain has TRBV30 and TRBJ2-7; TRBD1 agrees at 9 bases. With 3 bases clipped from V and 1 base from J, the junction kept 7 bases outside the gene matches. This CDR3 has 15 amino acids. The germline CDR1 and CDR2 sequences are GTSNPN and SVGIG (reference sequence). The CDR3: CAWSLGQGRSYEQYF. CDR3 DNA sequence: TGTGCCTGGAGCCTCGGACAGGGGAGATCCTACGAGCAGTACTTC.

This clone occurred many times. The chain employs TRBV2 and TRBJ2-1; D is undetermined. Germline CDR1 reads SNHLY; CDR2 reads FYNNEI. CDR3 length: 12 amino acids. Between the trimmed V and J ends, which lost 8 bases and 4 bases, there was a span of 9 bases. CDR3 coding DNA: TGTGCCAGCTGGCAGTTATACAATGAGCAGTTCTTC. It is translated as CASWQLYNEQFF.

This chain connects TRBV15 to TRBJ1-5; no clear D. Germline V gene sequence: CDR1 LNHNV, CDR2 YYDKDF (reference sequence). This CDR3 comprises 14 residues. Trimming stripped 0 bases from V and 7 bases from J, with 10 bases between. CDR3 DNA sequence: TGTGCCACCAGCAGAGATCCCGCGGGGCAGCCCCAGCATTTT. Its translation is CATSRDPAGQPQHF. The full variable domain, completed using reference TRBV15 and TRBJ1-5, is DAMVIQNPRYQVTQFGKPVTLSCSQTLNHNVMYWYQQKSSQAPKLLFHYYDKDFNNEADTPDNFQSRRPNTSFCFLDIRSPGLGDTAMYLCATSRDPAGQPQHFGDGTRLSIL.

The chain has TRBV5-4 and TRBJ2-1; D remains unclear. Germline CDR1 reads SGHNT; CDR2 reads YYREEE (reference sequence). Trimming removed 0 bases at V and 10 bases at J, with 8 bases between. The CDR3 runs to 12 residues. The CDR3 DNA sequence: TGTGCCAGCAGCTTGGGTGCGGCGGAGCAGTTCTTC. Its translation is CASSLGAAEQFF.

The V gene is TRBV5-6, the J gene TRBJ2-7, with D maybe TRBD1 (5 bases). Germline assignment: CDR1 SGHDT and CDR2 YYEEEE. Between the trimmed V and J ends, which lost 2 bases and 5 bases, there was a span of 11 bases. The CDR3 runs 13 residues. The CDR3 bases are TGTGCCAGCAGCTTTCAGGGATCCCACGAGCAGTACTTC. This codes for CASSFQGSHEQYF. The complete variable domain, with remaining parts taken from reference TRBV5-6 and TRBJ2-7, reads DAGVTQSPTHLIKTRGQQVTLRCSPKSGHDTVSWYQQALGQGPQFIFQYYEEEERQRGNFPDRFSGHQFPNYSSELNVNALLLGDSALYLCASSFQGSHEQYFGPGTRLTVT.

The V call is TRBV28, the J call TRBJ2-7; D possibly corresponds to TRBD2 (5 bases). CDR1 is MDHEN, CDR2 SYDVKM, per germline. The CDR3 length is 15 residues. Trimming pared 3 bases from V and 0 bases from J, leaving 12 bases between. CDR3 sequence (DNA): TGTGCCAGCAGTTTCGTGGGAGCAAGCTCCTACGAGCAGTACTTC. Translating it yields CASSFVGASSYEQYF.

The chain carries TRBV14 and TRBJ2-1; 11 bases map to TRBD2. CDR1 and CDR2 from the germline V gene are SGHDN and FVKESK. The CDR3 sequence is 15 residues long. V was clipped by 5 bases and J by 3 bases; unmatched bases: 3. The DNA of the CDR3 is TGTGCCAGCAGCTTAGCGGGAGGGGTCTACAATGAGCAGTTCTTC. This encodes CASSLAGGVYNEQFF.

The V gene is TRBV29-1, the J gene TRBJ2-6; D uncertain. Trimming cost V 6 bases and J 1 base, with 16 bases left between them. The CDR3 is 16 residues long. Germline V lookup: CDR1 SQVTM, CDR2 ANQGSEA. CDR3 DNA: TGCAGCGTACAGCTTGATCTAAATTCTGGGGCCAACGTCCTGACTTTC. Protein: CSVQLDLNSGANVLTF.

The V gene is TRBV9, the J gene TRBJ2-1, with 7 positions matching TRBD1. The germline V gene encodes CDR1 SGDLS and CDR2 YYNGEE. This CDR3 contains 16 residues. Unmatched junction bases numbered 10, after V lost 5 bases and J lost 2 bases. CDR3 loop: CASSDRRGQTYNEQFF. CDR3 sequence (DNA): TGTGCCAGCAGTGACAGACGGGGACAGACCTACAATGAGCAGTTCTTC.

The J gene is TRBJ2-3, the V gene TRBV20-1; D remains ambiguous. The germline gives CDR1 DFQATT, CDR2 SNEGSKA (reference sequence). V lost 2 bases to trimming and J lost 8 bases, with 8 bases between them. The CDR3 covers 11 residues. The DNA for the CDR3 is TGCAGTGCTAGAAGTCCGGGTACGCAGTATTTT. It codes for CSARSPGTQYF.

The rearrangement joins TRBV6-1 to TRBJ2-7, with D perhaps matching TRBD1 (5 bases). Germline CDR1 and CDR2: MNHNS and SASEGT. V shed 0 bases and J shed 7 bases, with 13 bases lying between them. This CDR3 has 14 amino acids. CDR3 residues: CASSEAGQRWEQYF. The CDR3 DNA follows: TGTGCCAGCAGTGAAGCGGGGCAGAGGTGGGAGCAGTACTTC.